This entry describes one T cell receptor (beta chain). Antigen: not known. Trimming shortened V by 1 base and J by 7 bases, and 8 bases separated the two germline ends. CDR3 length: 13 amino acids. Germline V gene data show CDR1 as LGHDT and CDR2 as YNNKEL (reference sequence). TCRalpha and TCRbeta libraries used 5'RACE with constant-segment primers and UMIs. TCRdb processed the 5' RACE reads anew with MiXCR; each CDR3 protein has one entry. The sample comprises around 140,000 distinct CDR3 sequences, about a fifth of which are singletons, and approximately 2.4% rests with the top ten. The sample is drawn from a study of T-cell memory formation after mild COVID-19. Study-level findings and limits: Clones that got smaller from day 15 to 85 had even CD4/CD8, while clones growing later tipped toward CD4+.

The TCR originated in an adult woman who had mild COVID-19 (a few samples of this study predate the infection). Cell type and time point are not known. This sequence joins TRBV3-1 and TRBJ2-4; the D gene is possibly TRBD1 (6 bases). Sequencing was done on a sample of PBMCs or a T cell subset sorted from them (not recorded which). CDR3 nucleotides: TGTGCCAGCAGCCAAGTACAGGGCAACATTCAGTACTTC. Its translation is CASSQVQGNIQYF.